Shown below are 13 T cell receptor beta chains from a single sample sequenced in a study of blood T cell repertoires in COVID-19. Repertoires were generated with immunoSEQ multiplex PCR, while TCRdb's copy carries only in-frame clones and drops some. The repertoire includes 200,000 to 250,000 clones, about nine tenths of them detected once, and roughly 2.2% sits in the top ten. The sample comprised peripheral blood. The origin of the receptors is a woman aged 50 to 65 with acute or convalescent COVID-19.

In regard to this clone: Sequence at one end of the junction differs from germline and may be a read error. Other nucleotide sequences from this sample produce the same CDR3. V gene TRBV7-2 combines with J gene TRBJ2-1, with 8 bases fitting TRBD1. This CDR3 spans 14 amino acids. Germline CDR1 and CDR2: SGHTA and FQGNSA. CDR3 in amino acids: CASSAQGAPNEQFF. The CDR3 region has the DNA TGTGCTAGCAGCGCCCAGGGGGCTCCCAATGAGCAGTTCTTC.

The chain couples TRBV19 to TRBJ1-2; 8 bases align to TRBD1. Germline lookup yields CDR1 LNHDA and CDR2 SQIVND (reference sequence). Losses at the gene ends were 7 bases for V and 4 bases for J; bases not matched to a gene: 14. The CDR3 has 16 amino acids. The chain's CDR3 is CASTTVGQGLFYGYTF. The CDR3, as DNA: TGTGCCAGTACCACTGTAGGACAGGGCCTGTTCTATGGCTACACCTTC.

V gene TRBV4-2 combines with J gene TRBJ1-4; no clear D gene. CDR1 and CDR2 from the germline V gene are LGHNA and YNFKEQ. CDR3 length: 15 residues. V lost 5 bases to trimming and J lost 8 bases, with 18 bases between them. CDR3 sequence: CASSVDVSAGEKLFF. CDR3 nucleotide sequence: TGTGCCAGCAGCGTAGACGTATCGGCAGGAGAAAAACTGTTTTTT.

The CDR3 here is CASSAQLGGARSGANVLTF. The CDR3 nucleotides are TGTGCCAGCAGTGCCCAGTTAGGGGGGGCGAGGTCTGGGGCCAACGTCCTGACTTTC. V is TRBV6-1 and J is TRBJ2-6, with D perhaps TRBD2 (7 bases). The V gene lost 4 bases and the J gene lost 1 base, with 20 bases spanning the gap. Germline V gene sequence: CDR1 MNHNS, CDR2 SASEGT. This CDR3 region has 19 residues.

The chain couples TRBV29-1 to TRBJ1-2; no definite D call. V was clipped by 3 bases and J by 1 base, with 12 bases between them. The CDR3 is 14 amino acids. Germline-derived CDR1 and CDR2 are SQVTM and ANQGSEA. In DNA, the CDR3 is TGCAGCGTTGATTCCCAGGATATTAACTATGGCTACACCTTC. It translates to CSVDSQDINYGYTF.

The chain combines TRBV9 with TRBJ2-5; 9 bases align to TRBD2. CDR1 SGDLS and CDR2 YYNGEE come from the germline V gene. Trimming took 0 bases from V and 3 from J; bases not matched to a gene: 6. CDR3 size: 16 residues. The CDR3 is CASSVEAGGQKETQYF. The CDR3 bases are TGTGCCAGCAGCGTAGAGGCGGGGGGGCAGAAAGAGACCCAGTACTTC.

V usage is TRBV11-2 and J usage is TRBJ2-2, with 7 bases lining up with TRBD2. V shed 5 bases and J 0 bases; nucleotides not matched to a gene: 9. The germline CDR1 and CDR2 sequences are SGHAT and FQNNGV. The CDR3 consists of 17 residues. DNA for the CDR3: TGTGCCAGCAGCCCGGTACCGGGAGGACCGAACACCGGGGAGCTGTTTTTT. Translated: CASSPVPGGPNTGELFF. Drawing the rest from reference TRBV11-2 and TRBJ2-2, the complete variable domain is EAGVAQSPRYKIIEKRQSVAFWCNPISGHATLYWYQQILGQGPKLLIQFQNNGVVDDSQLPKDRFSAERLKGVDSTLKIQPAKLEDSAVYLCASSPVPGGPNTGELFFGEGSRLTVL.

The V call is TRBV18, the J call TRBJ1-4; 12 positions match TRBD1. V was pared by 3 bases and J by 5 bases, with 10 bases of the junction left unmatched. The CDR3 sequence is 18 residues long. In germline, CDR1 is KGHSH, CDR2 LQKENI. The CDR3 region is CASSPVPGQGAGNEKLFF. In DNA, the CDR3 is TGTGCCAGCTCACCCGTACCGGGACAGGGGGCCGGGAATGAAAAACTGTTTTTT. The whole variable domain, filled in from reference TRBV18 and TRBJ1-4, reads NAGVMQNPRHLVRRRGQEARLRCSPMKGHSHVYWYRQLPEEGLKFMVYLQKENIIDESGMPKERFSAEFPKEGPSILRIQQVVRGDSAAYFCASSPVPGQGAGNEKLFFGSGTQLSVL.

The rearrangement links TRBV5-1 to TRBJ2-5, with 14 bases that match TRBD2. The trim removed 2 bases at V and 3 bases at J, leaving 3 bases unmatched. Germline loops: CDR1 SGHRS, CDR2 YFSETQ. The CDR3 has 16 amino acids. DNA of the CDR3: TGCGCCAGCAGCTTCCGACTAGCGGGGGGGGAAGAGACCCAGTACTTC. This translates into CASSFRLAGGEETQYF. The full variable domain, its missing parts supplied by reference TRBV5-1 and TRBJ2-5, is KAGVTQTPRYLIKTRGQQVTLSCSPISGHRSVSWYQQTPGQGLQFLFEYFSETQRNKGNFPGRFSGRQFSNSRSEMNVSTLELGDSALYLCASSFRLAGGEETQYFGPGTRLLVL.

The chain links TRBV24-1 to TRBJ2-1, with 9 bases matching TRBD1. This CDR3 is built from 18 residues. The ends lost 4 bases at V and 6 bases at J; junction bases unmatched: 15. Germline V gives CDR1 KGHDR, CDR2 SFDVKD. The CDR3 here is CATSDPDGTGRGANEQFF. CDR3 nucleotides: TGTGCCACCAGTGACCCTGACGGGACAGGGAGGGGAGCCAATGAGCAGTTCTTC.

The genes are TRBV7-3 and TRBJ2-2; 12 bases fit TRBD2. The junction had 12 bases not matched to a gene; V was cut back by 7 bases and J by 3 bases. The CDR3 has 18 residues. CDR1 and CDR2 (germline): SGHTA, FQGTGA. DNA of the CDR3: TGTGCCAGCACCCCCGGGGCACTAGCGGGGGGCCACACCGGGGAGCTGTTTTTT. This codes for CASTPGALAGGHTGELFF.

The chain combines TRBV19 with TRBJ1-5; 7 bases fit TRBD1. The junction had 4 bases not matched to a gene; V was cut back by 5 bases and J by 6 bases. The CDR3 spans 13 residues. CDR1 is LNHDA and CDR2 is SQIVND in the germline V gene (reference sequence). The CDR3 loop reads CASSEQGTQPQHF. The CDR3, as DNA: TGTGCCAGTAGTGAACAGGGGACTCAGCCCCAGCATTTT.

The chain links TRBV2 to TRBJ2-2; tentative D call: TRBD1 (5 bases). Trimming pared 7 bases from V and 0 bases from J, leaving 9 bases between. The CDR3 covers 14 residues. Looked up from germline, CDR1 is SNHLY and CDR2 is FYNNEI. CDR3 region: CASKQETNTGELFF. The CDR3 region has the DNA TGTGCCAGCAAACAGGAAACGAACACCGGGGAGCTGTTTTTT. The whole variable domain, remainder taken from reference TRBV2 and TRBJ2-2, is EPEVTQTPSHQVTQMGQEVILRCVPISNHLYFYWYRQILGQKVEFLVSFYNNEISEKSEIFDDQFSVERPDGSNFTLKIRSTKLEDSAMYFCASKQETNTGELFFGEGSRLTVL.